This passage covers 3 T cell receptor beta chains from one sample sequenced in a study of T cell changes during pregnancy in multiple sclerosis. The data were produced by immunoSEQ multiplex PCR, yet TCRdb's version contains in-frame clones alone and is incomplete. Among tens of thousands of clones, about 92% were seen once, and the ten largest hold about 0.6%. The specimen was CD4+ T cells from peripheral blood mononuclear cells, collected in the third trimester of pregnancy. These receptors all stem from a female donor with multiple sclerosis, enrolled in a pregnancy study.

This rearrangement joins TRBV5-1 to TRBJ2-7; 10 bases match TRBD1. Germline V gives CDR1 SGHRS, CDR2 YFSETQ. The CDR3 consists of 15 residues. V lost 0 bases, J lost 7 bases, and 7 bases stayed unmatched. The CDR3: CASSLEGQGMGEQYF. The CDR3 DNA reads TGCGCCAGCAGCTTGGAGGGACAGGGGATGGGGGAGCAGTACTTC.

The genes are TRBV28 and TRBJ1-4, with D unclear. The V end was cut by 3 bases, the J end by 3 bases, with 11 bases between. Germline V CDR1 and CDR2: MDHEN, SYDVKM. The CDR3 has 15 residues. Here the CDR3 reads CASSLSGAANEKLFF. The CDR3 bases are TGTGCCAGCAGTTTGTCCGGAGCGGCTAATGAAAAACTGTTTTTT.

This sequence joins TRBV2 and TRBJ2-1, with D possibly being TRBD2 (5 bases). The V gene's germline CDR1 is SNHLY and CDR2 FYNNEI. Trimming stripped 5 bases from V and 0 bases from J, with 11 bases between. The CDR3 spans 15 residues. The CDR3 bases are TGTGCCAGCAGTCCAACTAGGAACTCCTACAATGAGCAGTTCTTC. As protein: CASSPTRNSYNEQFF.